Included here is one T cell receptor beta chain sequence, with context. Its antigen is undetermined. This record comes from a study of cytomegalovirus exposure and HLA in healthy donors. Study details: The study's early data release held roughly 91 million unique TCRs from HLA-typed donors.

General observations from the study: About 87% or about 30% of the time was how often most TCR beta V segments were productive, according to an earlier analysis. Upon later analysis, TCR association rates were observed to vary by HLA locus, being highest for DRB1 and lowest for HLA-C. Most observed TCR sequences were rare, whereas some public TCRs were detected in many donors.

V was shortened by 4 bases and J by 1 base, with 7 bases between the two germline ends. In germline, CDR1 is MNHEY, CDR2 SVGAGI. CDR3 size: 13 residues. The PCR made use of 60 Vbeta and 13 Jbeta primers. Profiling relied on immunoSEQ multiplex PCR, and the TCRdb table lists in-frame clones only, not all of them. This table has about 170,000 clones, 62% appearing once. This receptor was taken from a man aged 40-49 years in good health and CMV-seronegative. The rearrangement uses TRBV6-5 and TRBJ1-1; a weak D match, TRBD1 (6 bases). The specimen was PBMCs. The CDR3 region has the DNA TGTGCCAGCAGTTTACAGGGGAACACTGAAGCTTTCTTT. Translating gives CASSLQGNTEAFF.